The T cell receptor beta chain described here comes from a study of shared clonotypes between healthy human individuals. V lost 5 bases, J lost 2 bases, and 15 bases lay in between. The CDR3 runs 15 residues. Germline V gives CDR1 SGHNT, CDR2 YENEEA. This clone showed up just once. What it recognizes is unknown. Broader study findings: Shared clonotypes: about 4.6% naive CD4, roughly 3.8% naive CD8, roughly 2.4% memory CD4, about 0.41% memory CD8.

Assay used: immunoSEQ multiplex PCR; TCRdb lists only in-frame clones, some missing. The sample includes a few million clones, 90% to 95% of them seen just once. The chain combines TRBV11-3 with TRBJ1-1; TRBD1 might be the D (6 bases). The sequenced material came from naive CD4+ T cells from PBMCs. Regarding subset: CD45RA+ positively selected. This receptor was obtained from a man aged 18 to 29 in good health. Some clones in this sample may be carry-over from other donors' samples. The CDR3 loop is CASSAAGAVNTEAFF. The CDR3 DNA sequence: TGTGCCAGCAGCGCCGCAGGGGCGGTTAACACTGAAGCTTTCTTT.